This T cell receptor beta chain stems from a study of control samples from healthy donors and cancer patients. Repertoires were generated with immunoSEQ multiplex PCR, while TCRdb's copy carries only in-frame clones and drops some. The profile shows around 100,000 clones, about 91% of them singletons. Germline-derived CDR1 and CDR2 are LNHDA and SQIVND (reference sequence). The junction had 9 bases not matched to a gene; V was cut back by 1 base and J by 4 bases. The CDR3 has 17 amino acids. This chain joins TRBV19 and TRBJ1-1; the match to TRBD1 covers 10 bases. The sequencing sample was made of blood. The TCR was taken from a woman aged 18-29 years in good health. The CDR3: CASSIVGTGAPGTEAFF. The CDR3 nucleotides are TGTGCCAGTAGTATAGTGGGGACAGGGGCGCCGGGCACTGAAGCTTTCTTT.